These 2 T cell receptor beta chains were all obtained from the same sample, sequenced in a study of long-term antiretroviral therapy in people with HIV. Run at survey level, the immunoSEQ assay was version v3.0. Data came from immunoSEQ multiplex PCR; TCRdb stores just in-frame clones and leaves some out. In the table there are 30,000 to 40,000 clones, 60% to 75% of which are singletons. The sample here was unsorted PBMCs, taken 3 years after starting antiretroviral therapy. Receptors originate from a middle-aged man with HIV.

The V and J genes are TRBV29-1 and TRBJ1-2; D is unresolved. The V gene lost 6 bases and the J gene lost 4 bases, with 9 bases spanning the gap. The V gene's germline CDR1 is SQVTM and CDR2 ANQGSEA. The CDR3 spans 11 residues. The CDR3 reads CSVPGPYGYTF. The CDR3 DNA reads TGCAGCGTCCCGGGTCCCTATGGCTACACCTTC.

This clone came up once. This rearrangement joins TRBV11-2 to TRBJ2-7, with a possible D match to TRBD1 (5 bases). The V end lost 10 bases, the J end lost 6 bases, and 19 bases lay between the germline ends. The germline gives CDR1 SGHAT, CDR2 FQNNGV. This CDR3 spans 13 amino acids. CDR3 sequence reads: CATTGRLAGEQYF. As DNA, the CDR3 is TGTGCCACCACAGGTCGACTCGCCGGCGAGCAGTACTTC.